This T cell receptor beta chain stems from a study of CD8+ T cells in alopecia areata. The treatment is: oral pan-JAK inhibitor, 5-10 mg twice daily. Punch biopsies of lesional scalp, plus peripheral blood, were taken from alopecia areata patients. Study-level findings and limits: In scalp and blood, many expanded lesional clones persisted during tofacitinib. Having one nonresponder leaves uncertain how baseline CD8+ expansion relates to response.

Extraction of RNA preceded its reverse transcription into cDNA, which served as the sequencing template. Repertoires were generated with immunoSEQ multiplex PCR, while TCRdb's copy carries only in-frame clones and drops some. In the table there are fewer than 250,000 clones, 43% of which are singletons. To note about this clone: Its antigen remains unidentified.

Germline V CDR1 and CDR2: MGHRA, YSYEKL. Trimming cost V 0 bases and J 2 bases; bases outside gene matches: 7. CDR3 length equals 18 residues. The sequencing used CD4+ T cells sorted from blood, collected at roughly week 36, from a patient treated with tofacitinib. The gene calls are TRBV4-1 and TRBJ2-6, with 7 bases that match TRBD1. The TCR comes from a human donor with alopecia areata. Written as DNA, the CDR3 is TGCGCCAGCAGCCAAGACGTGTACAGGGGAACTGGGGCCAACGTCCTGACTTTC. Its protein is CASSQDVYRGTGANVLTF.